The 16 T cell receptor beta chains presented below share a single source sample, sequenced in a study of T cell responses to AZD1222 COVID-19 vaccine. Measured with immunoSEQ multiplex PCR; TCRdb has only the in-frame clones, and not every one. The table includes about 140,000 clones, 90% detected once. The source material was peripheral blood, sampled 28 days after the second AZD1222 dose. The receptor set was obtained from an adult who received the AZD1222 COVID-19 vaccine.

The gene calls are TRBV6-2 or TRBV6-3 and TRBJ2-7, with 9 bases fitting TRBD2. CDR1 is MNHEY and CDR2 is SVGEGT in the germline V gene. The length of the CDR3 is 16 residues. J gave up 3 bases and V 6 bases, and 12 bases lay outside the gene matches. The CDR3 sequence: CASSPRRLAELYEQYF. CDR3 nucleotides: TGTGCCAGCAGCCCCAGAAGACTAGCGGAGCTCTACGAGCAGTACTTC.

The genes are TRBV7-9 and TRBJ1-2; D not resolved. The germline V gene encodes CDR1 SEHNR and CDR2 FQNEAQ (reference sequence). The CDR3 spans 11 residues. The germline V and J ends were trimmed by 1 base and 8 bases, with 5 bases remaining between them. The DNA of the CDR3 is TGTGCCAGCAGCTTAGGCCAGGGCTACACCTTC. It encodes CASSLGQGYTF.

This clone is a singleton in its sample. The gene calls are TRBV19 and TRBJ2-7, with D perhaps matching TRBD1 or TRBD2 (5 bases each). The CDR3 is 15 residues long. Germline V gene lookup returns CDR1 LNHDA and CDR2 SQIVND (reference sequence). The V end lost 3 bases, the J end lost 2 bases, and 14 bases lay between the germline ends. The CDR3 region has the DNA TGTGCCAGTAGTATGGGAAGGGGAGATCCCTACGAGCAGTACTTC. This sequence encodes CASSMGRGDPYEQYF.

This clone was picked up one time. The rearrangement uses TRBV6-2 or TRBV6-3 and TRBJ2-1; TRBD1 matches 8 bases. From germline, CDR1 is MNHEY and CDR2 SVGEGT. The CDR3 runs to 16 residues. J lost 8 bases, V lost 4 bases, and 13 bases had no gene match. The CDR3 sequence: CASSSWGTGKEDEQFF. The CDR3 DNA follows: TGTGCCAGCAGTTCGTGGGGGACAGGAAAGGAGGATGAGCAGTTCTTC.

The chain employs TRBV6-5 and TRBJ1-5, with D perhaps matching TRBD1 (6 bases). Trimming took off 5 bases at V and 5 bases at J, with 10 bases between the two ends. The germline gives CDR1 MNHEY, CDR2 SVGAGI. There are 13 residues in the CDR3. CDR3 in amino acids: CASSIQGDQPQHF. In nucleotides, the CDR3 is TGTGCCAGCAGTATACAGGGTGATCAGCCCCAGCATTTT.

The rearrangement uses TRBV11-2 and TRBJ1-2, with 7 positions matching TRBD1. This CDR3 contains 14 residues. Losses at the gene ends were 0 bases for V and 6 bases for J; bases not matched to a gene: 4. Looked up from germline, CDR1 is SGHAT and CDR2 is FQNNGV. CDR3: CASSLDRQGDGYTF. The CDR3, as DNA: TGTGCCAGCAGCTTAGATCGGCAGGGGGATGGCTACACCTTC.

J is TRBJ1-6 and V is TRBV28; no reliable D call. Deletions cut 2 bases from V and 8 bases from J, with 10 bases between. The CDR3 has 14 residues. The germline gives CDR1 MDHEN, CDR2 SYDVKM. The CDR3 DNA reads as TGTGCCAGCAGTTTACAAGGTTTCCATTCACCCCTCCACTTT. Protein product: CASSLQGFHSPLHF.

The chain carries TRBV28 and TRBJ1-4, with 8 bases fitting TRBD1. The CDR3 is made up of 14 amino acids. Per the germline V gene, CDR1 is MDHEN and CDR2 is SYDVKM. The V segment lost 5 bases and the J segment 8 bases; nucleotides outside the gene matches: 7. CDR3 sequence: CASSLTGAREKLFF. Written as DNA, the CDR3 is TGTGCCAGCAGTCTGACAGGGGCGAGGGAAAAACTGTTTTTT.

The chain is built from TRBV5-1 and TRBJ1-2, with 7 positions matching TRBD1. The germline V gene has CDR1 SGHRS and CDR2 YFSETQ. The CDR3 runs 16 residues. The V and J ends lost 5 bases and 2 bases, in that order; junction bases with no gene match: 12. The CDR3 bases are TGCGCCAGCAGGCTGTCAGGGACAGCCAACAACTATGGCTACACCTTC. It specifies CASRLSGTANNYGYTF.

The chain couples TRBV9 to TRBJ2-2; 7 bases are shared with TRBD1. Per the germline V gene, CDR1 is SGDLS and CDR2 is YYNGEE. This CDR3 region has 19 residues. V lost 2 bases to trimming and J lost 5 bases; unmatched junction nucleotides: 18. CDR3 DNA: TGTGCCAGCAGCGTCTCGTCACCCAAACCGGCGACAGGGACCGGGGAGCTGTTTTTT. This encodes CASSVSSPKPATGTGELFF.

This chain uses TRBV3-1 (or the pseudogene TRBV3-2) with TRBJ2-2, with 13 bases fitting TRBD2. The germline CDR1 and CDR2 sequences are LGHDT and YNNKEL (reference sequence). Trimming cost V 5 bases and J 7 bases; bases outside gene matches: 4. This CDR3 is built from 15 residues. DNA for the CDR3: TGTGCCAGCAGCAAGGGACTAGCGGGGTACGGGGAGCTGTTTTTT. This translates into CASSKGLAGYGELFF.

The chain uses TRBV9 and TRBJ1-4, with a weak D call TRBD1 (6 bases). CDR3 size: 15 residues. Trimming removed 2 bases from V and 3 bases from J, with 11 bases in between. The germline CDR1 and CDR2 sequences are SGDLS and YYNGEE. This CDR3 reads CASSVGWTANEKLFF. The CDR3 nucleotides are TGTGCCAGCAGCGTCGGTTGGACAGCTAATGAAAAACTGTTTTTT.

This clone showed up just once. The V and J genes are TRBV3-1 (or the pseudogene TRBV3-2) and TRBJ1-5; D gene uncertain. V dropped 0 bases and J dropped 6 bases, with 6 bases sitting between them. CDR3 length: 13 amino acids. The germline gives CDR1 LGHDT, CDR2 YNNKEL (reference sequence). CDR3 sequence reads: CASSQDSVQPQHF. DNA of the CDR3: TGTGCCAGCAGCCAAGACTCTGTTCAGCCCCAGCATTTT.

The chain recombines TRBV28 with TRBJ1-1, with D perhaps matching TRBD1 (5 bases). The V end was cut by 3 bases, the J end by 0 bases, with 11 bases between. CDR3 length equals 15 residues. Germline V gene sequence: CDR1 MDHEN, CDR2 SYDVKM. This CDR3 reads CASSFLRGMNTEAFF. Here the CDR3 DNA reads TGTGCCAGCAGTTTCCTTCGGGGCATGAACACTGAAGCTTTCTTT.

The genes are TRBV5-6 and TRBJ1-2, with TRBD1 matching over 8 bases. The germline gives CDR1 SGHDT, CDR2 YYEEEE. Trimming removed 4 bases from V and 7 bases from J; junction bases left unmatched: 12. The CDR3 consists of 15 residues. The CDR3 spells CASSAGQGRVSGYTF. The CDR3 region has the DNA TGTGCCAGCAGCGCCGGACAGGGAAGGGTCTCTGGCTACACCTTC.

The chain is built from TRBV5-1 and TRBJ1-5; a possible D gene is TRBD1 (5 bases). Looked up from germline, CDR1 is SGHRS and CDR2 is YFSETQ. V gave up 4 bases and J gave up 3 bases, with 14 bases separating them. This CDR3 region has 15 residues. CDR3 loop: CASSPDGGDNQPQHF. The CDR3 nucleotides are TGCGCCAGCAGCCCCGACGGGGGGGACAATCAGCCCCAGCATTTT.